These T cell receptor beta chains were read from a single sample in a study of T-cell memory formation after mild COVID-19. TCRdb ran MiXCR on the 5' RACE reads and lists one entry per CDR3 protein. The top ten hold over 9.5% of the sample, which has 35,000 to 50,000 distinct CDR3 sequences, roughly 9% seen once. Specimen: PBMCs or a T cell subset sorted from them (not recorded which). These receptors came from an adult woman who had mild COVID-19 (a few samples of this study predate the infection). Cell type and time point are not known. The conserved cysteine and the conserved F or W are not part of the CDR3 here.

TRBJ2-2,TRBV20-1,SATGLLPGELF
TRBJ2-7,TRBV7-2,ASSLESGRAYEQY
TRBJ2-1,TRBV11-2,ASSLGSVWTGQNEQF
TRBJ1-5,TRBV7-9,ASSKTGTDFPQH
TRBJ2-3,TRBV19,ASSTGLGADTQY
TRBJ2-7,TRBV7-6,ASSSPTASYEQY
TRBJ2-5,TRBV12-3/TRBV12-4,ASSLGGHVDLETQY
TRBJ2-7,TRBV12-3/TRBV12-4,ASSLSTSLPEQY
TRBJ1-1,TRBV7-9,ASSPVGGLANTEAF
TRBJ2-7,TRBV5-6,ASSLEGARNEQY
TRBJ2-2,TRBV2,ASSRTGNTGELF
TRBJ2-7,TRBV6-5,ASSYSMWTGGQEQY
TRBJ1-1,TRBV12-3/TRBV12-4,ASTRGGLAEAF
TRBJ2-1,TRBV4-3,ASSQTPPGVGYNEQF
TRBJ2-7,TRBV5-1,ASSLSLSSEVGEQY
TRBJ1-6,TRBV20-1,SVMPGTVYSPLH
TRBJ2-2,TRBV5-4,ASSLVGTGHTGELF
TRBJ2-2,TRBV6-5,ASRKGPRDTGELF
TRBJ2-7,TRBV18,ASSKGAGGTYEQY
TRBJ2-7,TRBV7-9,ASSPAGGLEQY
TRBJ2-5,TRBV7-3,ASSQAGGVETQY
TRBJ1-1,TRBV7-2,ASWGRSSEAF
TRBJ2-2,TRBV15,ATSRTLDTGELF
TRBJ2-2,TRBV20-1,SAPKSGFANTGELF
TRBJ1-1,TRBV12-3/TRBV12-4,ASSVGHRTTEAF
TRBJ1-5,TRBV27,ASSLSGTSNQPQH
TRBJ2-1,TRBV12-3/TRBV12-4,ASSTHAGEQEQF
TRBJ2-5,TRBV9,ASSEWDAGTQY
TRBJ1-3,TRBV6-6,ASSWEFSGNTIY
TRBJ2-1,TRBV14,ASSRRGGSYNEQF
TRBJ1-2,TRBV10-3,AISASRRGYT
TRBJ1-2,TRBV30,AWTRTGPSYGYT
TRBJ2-3,TRBV6-5,ASSYRGPMNTQY
TRBJ2-7,TRBV18,ASSGGRDEQY
TRBJ1-2,TRBV11-2,ASSLPDRFEGYT
TRBJ2-1,TRBV5-1,ASSLGFNEQF
TRBJ2-6,TRBV25-1,ASSEAGGESGANVLT
TRBJ2-5,TRBV12-3/TRBV12-4,ASSFNIFPITQY
TRBJ2-1,TRBV7-9,ASTFAGGSEQF
TRBJ2-7,TRBV4-1,ASSYTFGGPYEQY
TRBJ1-4,TRBV12-3/TRBV12-4,ASTPAGPGEKLF
TRBJ1-6,TRBV12-3/TRBV12-4,ASSPGQGDLLGSPLH
TRBJ2-3,TRBV11-2,ASSLGGAGGYTDTQY
TRBJ2-5,TRBV7-6,ASSNPGSEETQY
TRBJ1-5,TRBV20-1,SARVTDQPQH
TRBJ2-1,TRBV6-2/TRBV6-3,ASRSYGTGFYNEQF
TRBJ2-7,TRBV5-5,ASSLESHPTYEQY
TRBJ2-3,TRBV27,ASSGGLGTDTQY
TRBJ2-5,TRBV4-1,ASSQFWPPGQGKRETQY
TRBJ2-2,TRBV20-1,SALGKRGYTGELF
TRBJ2-2,TRBV4-1,ASSQNTNTGELF
TRBJ1-2,TRBV18,ASSPKGAFDYGYT
TRBJ2-1,TRBV11-3,ASSLRLGGSYNEQF
TRBJ2-3,TRBV19,ASTGTDTDTQY
TRBJ1-2,TRBV2,ASDGTGEANYGYT